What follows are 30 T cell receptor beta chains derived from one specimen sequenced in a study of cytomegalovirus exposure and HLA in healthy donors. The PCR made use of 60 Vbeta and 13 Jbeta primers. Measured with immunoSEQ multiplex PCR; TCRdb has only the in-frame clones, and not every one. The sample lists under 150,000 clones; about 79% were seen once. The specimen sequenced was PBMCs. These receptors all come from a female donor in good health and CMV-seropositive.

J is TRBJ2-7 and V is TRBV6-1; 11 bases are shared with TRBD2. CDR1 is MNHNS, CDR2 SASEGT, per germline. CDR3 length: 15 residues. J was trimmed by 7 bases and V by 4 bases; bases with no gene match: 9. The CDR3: CASSAGTSGIREQYF. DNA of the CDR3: TGTGCCAGCAGTGCCGGGACTAGCGGTATTCGAGAGCAGTACTTC.

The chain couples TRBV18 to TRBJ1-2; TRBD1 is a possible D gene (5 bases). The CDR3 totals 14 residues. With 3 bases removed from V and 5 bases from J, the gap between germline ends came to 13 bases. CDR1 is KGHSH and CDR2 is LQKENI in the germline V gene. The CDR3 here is CASSPDSTLYGYTF. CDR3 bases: TGTGCCAGCTCACCTGACAGTACTCTTTATGGCTACACCTTC. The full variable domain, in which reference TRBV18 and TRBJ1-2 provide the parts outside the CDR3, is NAGVMQNPRHLVRRRGQEARLRCSPMKGHSHVYWYRQLPEEGLKFMVYLQKENIIDESGMPKERFSAEFPKEGPSILRIQQVVRGDSAAYFCASSPDSTLYGYTFGSGTRLTVV.

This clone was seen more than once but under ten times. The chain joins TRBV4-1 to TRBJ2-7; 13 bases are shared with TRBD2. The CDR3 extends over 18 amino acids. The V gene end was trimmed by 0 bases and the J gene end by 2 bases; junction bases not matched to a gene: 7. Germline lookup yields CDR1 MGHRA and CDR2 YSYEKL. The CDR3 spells CASSQERLAGGHPYEQYF. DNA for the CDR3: TGCGCCAGCAGCCAAGAGAGACTAGCGGGGGGCCATCCCTACGAGCAGTACTTC.

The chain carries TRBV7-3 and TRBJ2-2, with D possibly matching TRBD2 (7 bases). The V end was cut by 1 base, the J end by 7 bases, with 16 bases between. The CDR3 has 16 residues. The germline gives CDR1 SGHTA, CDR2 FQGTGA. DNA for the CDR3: TGTGCCAGCAGCTTAATGGCGGGGGCCAACTTCGGGGAGCTGTTTTTT. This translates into CASSLMAGANFGELFF.

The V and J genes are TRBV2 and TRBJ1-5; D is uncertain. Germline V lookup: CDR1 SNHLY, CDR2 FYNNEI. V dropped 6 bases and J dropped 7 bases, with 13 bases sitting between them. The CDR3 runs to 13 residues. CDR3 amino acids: CASRYSKEQPQHF. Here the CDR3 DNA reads TGTGCCAGCAGATACTCCAAAGAGCAGCCCCAGCATTTT.

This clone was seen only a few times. CDR3 protein: CASSLSAAIRDEQYF. DNA of the CDR3: TGTGCCAGCAGCTTATCGGCCGCCATTCGGGACGAGCAGTACTTC. J is TRBJ2-7 and V is TRBV7-9; D is unresolved. V was shortened by 2 bases and J by 5 bases, with 16 bases between the two germline ends. Germline V gene lookup returns CDR1 SEHNR and CDR2 FQNEAQ (reference sequence). The CDR3 contains 15 residues.

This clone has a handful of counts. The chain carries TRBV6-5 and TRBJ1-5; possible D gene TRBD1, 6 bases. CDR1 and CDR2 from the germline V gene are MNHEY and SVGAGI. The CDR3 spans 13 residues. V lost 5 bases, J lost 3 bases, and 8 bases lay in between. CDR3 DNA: TGTGCCAGCAGTAGGACAGACAATCAGCCCCAGCATTTT. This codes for CASSRTDNQPQHF.

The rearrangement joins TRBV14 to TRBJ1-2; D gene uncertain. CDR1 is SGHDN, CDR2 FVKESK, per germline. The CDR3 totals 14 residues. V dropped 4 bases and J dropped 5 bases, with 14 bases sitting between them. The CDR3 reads CASSLSPTRYGYTF. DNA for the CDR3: TGTGCCAGCAGCCTATCGCCCACTCGTTATGGCTACACCTTC.

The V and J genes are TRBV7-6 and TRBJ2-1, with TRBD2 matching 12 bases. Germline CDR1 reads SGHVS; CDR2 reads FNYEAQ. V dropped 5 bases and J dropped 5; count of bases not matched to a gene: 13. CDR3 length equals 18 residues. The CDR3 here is CASSRRGTSGPRDNEQFF. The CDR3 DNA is TGTGCCAGCAGCCGGAGAGGGACTAGCGGGCCTCGCGACAATGAGCAGTTCTTC.

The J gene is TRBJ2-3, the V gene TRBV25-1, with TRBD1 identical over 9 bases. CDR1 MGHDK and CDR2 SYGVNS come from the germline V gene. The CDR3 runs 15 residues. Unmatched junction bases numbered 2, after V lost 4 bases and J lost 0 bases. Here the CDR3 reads CASSVTGGSTDTQYF. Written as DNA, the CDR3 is TGTGCCAGCAGTGTGACAGGGGGAAGCACAGATACGCAGTATTTT.

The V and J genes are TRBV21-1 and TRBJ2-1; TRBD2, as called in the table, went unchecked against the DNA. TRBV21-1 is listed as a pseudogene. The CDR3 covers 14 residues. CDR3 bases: TGTGCCAGCAGCGCATCAAGACTAGCGGGAGAGCAGTTCTTC. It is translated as CASSASRLAGEQFF.

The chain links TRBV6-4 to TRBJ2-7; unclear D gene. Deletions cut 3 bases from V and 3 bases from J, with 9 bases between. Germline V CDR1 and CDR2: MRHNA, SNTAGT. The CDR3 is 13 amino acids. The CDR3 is CASSEEPGYEQYF. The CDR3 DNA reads TGTGCCAGCAGTGAGGAACCGGGCTACGAGCAGTACTTC.

CDR3 nucleotide sequence: TGTGCCAGCAGCCTTGGGGGCGTCGGTTATGGCTACACCTTC. Its translation is CASSLGGVGYGYTF. This chain joins TRBV7-9 and TRBJ1-2; tentatively, D is TRBD1 (6 bases). There are 14 residues in the CDR3. Between the trimmed V and J ends, which lost 5 bases and 5 bases, there was a span of 15 bases. Germline CDR1 reads SEHNR; CDR2 reads FQNEAQ (reference sequence).

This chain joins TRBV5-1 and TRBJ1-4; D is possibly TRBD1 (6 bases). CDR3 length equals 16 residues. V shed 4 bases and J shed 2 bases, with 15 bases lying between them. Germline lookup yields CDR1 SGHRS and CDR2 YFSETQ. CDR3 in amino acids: CASSPGRGGTNEKLFF. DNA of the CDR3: TGCGCCAGCAGCCCGGGCAGGGGCGGGACTAATGAAAAACTGTTTTTT.

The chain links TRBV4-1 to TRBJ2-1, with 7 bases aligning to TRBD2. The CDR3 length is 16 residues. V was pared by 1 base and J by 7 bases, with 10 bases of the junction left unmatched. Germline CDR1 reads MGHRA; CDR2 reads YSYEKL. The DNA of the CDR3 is TGCGCCAGCAGCCAAGTTGGGTCTAGCGGTACAAATGAGCAGTTCTTC. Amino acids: CASSQVGSSGTNEQFF.

The CDR3, as DNA: TGTGCCAGCAGTGAAGCTCAACTTTCACCCCTCCACTTT. Protein: CASSEAQLSPLHF. The chain links TRBV6-1 to TRBJ1-6; D gene unclear. The CDR3 is 13 residues long. Germline V CDR1 and CDR2: MNHNS, SASEGT. V gave up 0 bases and J gave up 9 bases, with 6 bases separating them.

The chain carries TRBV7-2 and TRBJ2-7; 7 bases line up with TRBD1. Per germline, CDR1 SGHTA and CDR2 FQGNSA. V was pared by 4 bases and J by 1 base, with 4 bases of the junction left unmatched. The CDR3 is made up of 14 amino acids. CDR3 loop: CASSSYRGSYEQYF. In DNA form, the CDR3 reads TGTGCCAGCAGCTCTTACAGGGGTTCCTACGAGCAGTACTTC.

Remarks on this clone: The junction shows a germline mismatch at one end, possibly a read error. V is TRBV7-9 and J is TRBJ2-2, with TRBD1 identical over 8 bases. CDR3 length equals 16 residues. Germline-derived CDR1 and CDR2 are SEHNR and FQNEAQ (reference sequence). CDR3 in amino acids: CSSSSTAGGDTGELFF. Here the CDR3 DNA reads TGTTCCAGCAGCAGTACGGCAGGGGGCGACACCGGGGAGCTGTTTTTT. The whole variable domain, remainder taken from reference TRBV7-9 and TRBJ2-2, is DTGVSQNPRHKITKRGQNVTFRCDPISEHNRLYWYRQTLGQGPEFLTYFQNEAQLEKSRLLSDRFSAERPKGSFSTLEIQRTEQGDSAMYLCSSSSTAGGDTGELFFGEGSRLTVL.

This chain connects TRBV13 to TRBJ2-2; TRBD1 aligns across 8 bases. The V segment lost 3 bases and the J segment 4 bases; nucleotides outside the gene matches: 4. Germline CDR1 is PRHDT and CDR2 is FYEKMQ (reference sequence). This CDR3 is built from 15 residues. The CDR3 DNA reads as TGTGCCAGCAGCTTTGGACAGGGAGCCACCGGGGAGCTGTTTTTT. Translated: CASSFGQGATGELFF. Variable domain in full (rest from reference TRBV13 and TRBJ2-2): AAGVIQSPRHLIKEKRETATLKCYPIPRHDTVYWYQQGPGQDPQFLISFYEKMQSDKGSIPDRFSAQQFSDYHSELNMSSLELGDSALYFCASSFGQGATGELFFGEGSRLTVL.

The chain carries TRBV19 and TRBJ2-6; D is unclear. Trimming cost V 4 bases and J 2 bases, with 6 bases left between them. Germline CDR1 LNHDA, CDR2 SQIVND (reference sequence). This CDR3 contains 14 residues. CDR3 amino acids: CASSTGTGANVLTF. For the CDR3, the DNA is TGTGCCAGTAGTACAGGCACTGGGGCCAACGTCCTGACTTTC. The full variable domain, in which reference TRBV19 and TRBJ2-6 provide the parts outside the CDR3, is DGGITQSPKYLFRKEGQNVTLSCEQNLNHDAMYWYRQDPGQGLRLIYYSQIVNDFQKGDIAEGYSVSREKKESFPLTVTSAQKNPTAFYLCASSTGTGANVLTFGAGSRLTVL.

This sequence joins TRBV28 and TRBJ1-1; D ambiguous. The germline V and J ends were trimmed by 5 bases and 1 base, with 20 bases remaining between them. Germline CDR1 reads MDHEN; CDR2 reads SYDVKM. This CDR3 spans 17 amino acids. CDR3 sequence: CASSPDGVILANTEAFF. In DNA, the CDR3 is TGTGCCAGCAGTCCCGACGGGGTGATCTTGGCGAACACTGAAGCTTTCTTT.

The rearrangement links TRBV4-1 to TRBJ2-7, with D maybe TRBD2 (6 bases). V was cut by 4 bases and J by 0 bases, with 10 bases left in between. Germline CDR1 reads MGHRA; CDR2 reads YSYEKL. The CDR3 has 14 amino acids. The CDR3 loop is CASSLGGSSYEQYF. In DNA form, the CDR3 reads TGCGCCAGCAGCCTTGGGGGGAGCTCCTACGAGCAGTACTTC.

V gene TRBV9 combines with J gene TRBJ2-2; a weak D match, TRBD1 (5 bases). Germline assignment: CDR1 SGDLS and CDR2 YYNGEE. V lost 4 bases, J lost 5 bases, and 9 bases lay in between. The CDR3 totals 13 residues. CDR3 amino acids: CASSPPGTGELFF. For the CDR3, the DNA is TGTGCCAGCAGCCCTCCAGGGACCGGGGAGCTGTTTTTT.

The CDR3, as DNA: TGTGCCAGCAGTTTATGGGGGCCAGATACGCAGTATTTT. This translates into CASSLWGPDTQYF. The V gene is TRBV28, the J gene TRBJ2-3, with D tentatively TRBD1 (5 bases). V was trimmed by 0 bases and J by 4 bases, leaving 5 bases between them. The CDR3 contains 13 residues. Germline values: CDR1 MDHEN, CDR2 SYDVKM.

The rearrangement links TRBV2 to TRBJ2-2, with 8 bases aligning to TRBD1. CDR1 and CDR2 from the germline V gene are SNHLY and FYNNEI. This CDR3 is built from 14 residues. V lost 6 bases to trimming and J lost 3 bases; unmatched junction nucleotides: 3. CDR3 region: CASRHRGDTGELFF. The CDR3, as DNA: TGTGCCAGCAGACACAGGGGGGACACCGGGGAGCTGTTTTTT. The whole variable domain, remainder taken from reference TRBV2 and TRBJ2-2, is EPEVTQTPSHQVTQMGQEVILRCVPISNHLYFYWYRQILGQKVEFLVSFYNNEISEKSEIFDDQFSVERPDGSNFTLKIRSTKLEDSAMYFCASRHRGDTGELFFGEGSRLTVL.

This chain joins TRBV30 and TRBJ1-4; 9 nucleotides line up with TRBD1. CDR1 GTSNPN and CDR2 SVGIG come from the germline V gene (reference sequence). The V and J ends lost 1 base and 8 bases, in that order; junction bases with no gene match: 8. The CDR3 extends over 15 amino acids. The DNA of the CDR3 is TGTGCCTGGAGTGCTAAGACAGGGGGAAGGGAAAAACTGTTTTTT. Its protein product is CAWSAKTGGREKLFF.

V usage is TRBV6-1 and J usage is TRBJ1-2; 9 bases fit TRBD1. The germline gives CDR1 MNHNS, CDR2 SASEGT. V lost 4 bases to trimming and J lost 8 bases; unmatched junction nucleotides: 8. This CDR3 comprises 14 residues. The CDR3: CASSVGTGPEGYTF. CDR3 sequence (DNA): TGTGCCAGCAGTGTCGGGACAGGGCCTGAGGGCTACACCTTC.

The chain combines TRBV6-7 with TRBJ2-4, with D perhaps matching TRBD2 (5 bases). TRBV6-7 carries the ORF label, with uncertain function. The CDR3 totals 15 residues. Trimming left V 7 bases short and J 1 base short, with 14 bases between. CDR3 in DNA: TGTGCCAGCAATTTGAGGGTTTCGGCCAAAAACATTCAGTACTTC. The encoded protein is CASNLRVSAKNIQYF.

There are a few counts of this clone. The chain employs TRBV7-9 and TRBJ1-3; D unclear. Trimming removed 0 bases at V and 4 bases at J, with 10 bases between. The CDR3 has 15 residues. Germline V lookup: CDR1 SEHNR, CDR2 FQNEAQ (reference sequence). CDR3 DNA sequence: TGTGCCAGCAGCTTAGCGGCCGGGGAAGGAAACACCATATATTTT. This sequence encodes CASSLAAGEGNTIYF. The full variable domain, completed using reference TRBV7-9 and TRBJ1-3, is DTGVSQNPRHKITKRGQNVTFRCDPISEHNRLYWYRQTLGQGPEFLTYFQNEAQLEKSRLLSDRFSAERPKGSFSTLEIQRTEQGDSAMYLCASSLAAGEGNTIYFGEGSWLTVV.

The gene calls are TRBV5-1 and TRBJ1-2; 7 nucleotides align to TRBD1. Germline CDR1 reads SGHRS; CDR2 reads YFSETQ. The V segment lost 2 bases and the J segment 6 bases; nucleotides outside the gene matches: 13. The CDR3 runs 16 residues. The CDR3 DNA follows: TGCGCCAGCAGCTTAGGAGACAGGGATGCCTTTGATGGCTACACCTTC. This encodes CASSLGDRDAFDGYTF.